One sample yielded the 15 T cell receptor beta chains listed below, sequenced in a study of T-cell reconstitution after alpha-beta-depleted transplantation in children. TCRbeta library preparation incorporated unique molecular identifiers. MiXCR was run by TCRdb on the PCR reads, yielding one entry per CDR3 protein. The profile shows roughly 490,000 distinct CDR3 sequences, roughly 11% of them singletons. The source material was PBMCs, mostly from graft donor cells, sampled 180 days after TCRalphabeta/CD19-depleted stem cell transplant. These receptors were taken from a female patient aged 2 to 10 who had a stem cell transplant for aplastic anemia, so the T cells may come from the graft donor.

This chain connects TRBV27 to TRBJ1-2, with a tentative D call TRBD1 (5 bases). V lost 0 bases, J lost 7 bases, and 12 bases lay in between. Germline V gene lookup returns CDR1 MNHEY and CDR2 SMNVEV (reference sequence). CDR3 length equals 14 residues. The CDR3 nucleotides read TGTGCCAGCAGTTTATCCCCCTCAGGGACTGGCTACACCTTC. Translated: CASSLSPSGTGYTF.

The table lists this clonotype with many counts. The chain uses TRBV7-2 and TRBJ2-7; 9 bases line up with TRBD2. Germline V gene sequence: CDR1 SGHTA, CDR2 FQGNSA. V shed 5 bases, J shed 4 bases, and the junction held 6 bases outside the gene matches. This CDR3 is 14 amino acids long. The DNA for the CDR3 is TGTGCCAGCAGCGTTAGCGGGGGCACTTACGAGCAGTACTTC. As protein: CASSVSGGTYEQYF.

The rearrangement links TRBV28 to TRBJ2-7; 11 bases are a match to TRBD2. This CDR3 spans 15 amino acids. The ends lost 6 bases at V and 5 bases at J; junction bases unmatched: 9. Germline CDR1 and CDR2: MDHEN and SYDVKM. The CDR3 protein is CASSLTSGGWNEQYF. The CDR3 nucleotides are TGTGCCAGCAGCCTTACTAGCGGGGGATGGAACGAGCAGTACTTC.

This clonotype was counted only a few times. V is TRBV19 and J is TRBJ1-5, with 9 bases identical to TRBD1. The CDR3 is 15 amino acids. Germline V gene lookup returns CDR1 LNHDA and CDR2 SQIVND (reference sequence). V lost 2 bases and J lost 5; bases outside the gene matches: 4. This chain's CDR3 is CASSISRQGDQPQHF. CDR3 nucleotides: TGTGCCAGTAGTATAAGTCGACAGGGGGATCAGCCCCAGCATTTT.

V usage is TRBV19 and J usage is TRBJ1-1; D is undetermined. Trimming cost V 3 bases and J 1 base, with 6 bases left between them. CDR1 is LNHDA, CDR2 SQIVND, per germline (reference sequence). The CDR3 length is 13 residues. The CDR3 is CASSMGRNTEAFF. In DNA form, the CDR3 reads TGTGCCAGTAGTATGGGGAGGAACACTGAAGCTTTCTTT.

The chain couples TRBV6-6 to TRBJ1-5; 7 bases are shared with TRBD1. The germline CDR1 and CDR2 sequences are MNHNY and SVGAGI (reference sequence). With V trimmed by 5 bases and J by 7 bases, 5 bases remained unmatched. The CDR3 runs 13 residues. CDR3 amino acids: CASSPTGEQPQHF. CDR3 nucleotide sequence: TGTGCCAGCAGTCCTACAGGGGAACAGCCCCAGCATTTT.

This chain links TRBV5-1 with TRBJ1-1; 7 positions agree with TRBD1. Germline trimming cut 4 bases from V and 5 bases from J; bases unmatched to any gene: 17. Looked up from germline, CDR1 is SGHRS and CDR2 is YFSETQ. The CDR3 runs 17 residues. CDR3 DNA sequence: TGCGCCAGCAGCACGGAGGGACAGACGAGGAGGGGGACTGAAGCTTTCTTT. The encoded protein is CASSTEGQTRRGTEAFF. The complete variable domain, with remaining parts taken from reference TRBV5-1 and TRBJ1-1, reads KAGVTQTPRYLIKTRGQQVTLSCSPISGHRSVSWYQQTPGQGLQFLFEYFSETQRNKGNFPGRFSGRQFSNSRSEMNVSTLELGDSALYLCASSTEGQTRRGTEAFFGQGTRLTVV.

The CDR3 protein is CASTPLGLRVLWLDEQFF. The CDR3, as DNA: TGTGCCAGCACCCCTCTAGGGTTGAGGGTTTTGTGGCTCGATGAGCAGTTCTTC. The chain employs TRBV11-2 and TRBJ2-1, with D perhaps matching TRBD2 (5 bases). Germline CDR1 and CDR2: SGHAT and FQNNGV. The CDR3 has 18 amino acids. Trimming cost V 7 bases and J 8 bases, with 30 bases left between them.

V usage is TRBV20-1 and J usage is TRBJ1-2, with D perhaps matching TRBD1 (5 bases). Deletions cut 2 bases from V and 2 bases from J, with 15 bases between. CDR3 size: 15 residues. CDR1 and CDR2 (germline): DFQATT, SNEGSKA (reference sequence). The CDR3 bases are TGCAGTGCTAGAAAGATGCCAGGGCCCAACTATGGCTACACCTTC. It encodes CSARKMPGPNYGYTF.

This clonotype was observed at least ten times. The genes are TRBV7-9 and TRBJ2-1, with 8 positions matching TRBD2. CDR3 length equals 16 residues. Trimming removed 2 bases from V and 5 bases from J; junction bases left unmatched: 8. Germline lookup yields CDR1 SEHNR and CDR2 FQNEAQ (reference sequence). CDR3 protein: CASSLPQWGLDNEQFF. The CDR3 DNA reads as TGTGCCAGCAGCTTACCACAATGGGGACTAGACAATGAGCAGTTCTTC.

This clonotype has a handful of counts. The chain uses TRBV29-1 and TRBJ2-7; D might be TRBD2 (6 bases). V was shortened by 6 bases and J by 3 bases, with 15 bases between the two germline ends. This CDR3 has 13 residues. Germline V lookup: CDR1 SQVTM, CDR2 ANQGSEA. CDR3 residues: CSVLPVGGYEQYF. The CDR3 DNA sequence: TGCAGCGTCCTTCCCGTGGGGGGCTACGAGCAGTACTTC.

This clonotype was counted only a few times. V usage is TRBV4-3 and J usage is TRBJ2-1, with D possibly TRBD2 on 5 matching bases. V lost 0 bases and J 0 bases, leaving 6 bases between the germline ends. This CDR3 contains 15 residues. Germline V lookup: CDR1 LGHNA, CDR2 YSLEER. The CDR3 bases are TGCGCCAGCAGCCAAGAGGGAGTCTCCTACAATGAGCAGTTCTTC. Translation: CASSQEGVSYNEQFF.

This rearrangement joins TRBV9 to TRBJ2-3; D call uncertain. The CDR3 covers 15 residues. Germline assignment: CDR1 SGDLS and CDR2 YYNGEE. V was clipped by 3 bases and J by 2 bases, with 13 bases between them. The CDR3 is CASSEQGRFTDTQYF. CDR3 DNA: TGTGCCAGCAGCGAGCAAGGACGGTTCACAGATACGCAGTATTTT. The full variable domain, completed using reference TRBV9 and TRBJ2-3, is DSGVTQTPKHLITATGQRVTLRCSPRSGDLSVYWYQQSLDQGLQFLIQYYNGEERAKGNILERFSAQQFPDLHSELNLSSLELGDSALYFCASSEQGRFTDTQYFGPGTRLTVL.

This clonotype turned up a few times. This sequence joins TRBV30 and TRBJ2-7, with D maybe TRBD2 (5 bases). Germline CDR1 and CDR2: GTSNPN and SVGIG (reference sequence). CDR3 length: 13 amino acids. Trimming stripped 0 bases from V and 6 bases from J, with 12 bases between. This CDR3 is CAWSVSGVGEQYF. The CDR3 nucleotides read TGTGCCTGGAGTGTATCCGGGGTCGGCGAGCAGTACTTC.

This clonotype was counted at least ten times. The J gene is TRBJ2-3, the V gene TRBV18; TRBD2 matches at 9 bases. The germline CDR1 and CDR2 sequences are KGHSH and LQKENI. The CDR3 spans 16 residues. Trimming took 4 bases from V and 5 from J; bases not matched to a gene: 10. This chain's CDR3 is CASSLLTSGFGDTQYF. CDR3 DNA: TGTGCCAGCTCACTTTTGACTAGCGGTTTCGGAGATACGCAGTATTTT.